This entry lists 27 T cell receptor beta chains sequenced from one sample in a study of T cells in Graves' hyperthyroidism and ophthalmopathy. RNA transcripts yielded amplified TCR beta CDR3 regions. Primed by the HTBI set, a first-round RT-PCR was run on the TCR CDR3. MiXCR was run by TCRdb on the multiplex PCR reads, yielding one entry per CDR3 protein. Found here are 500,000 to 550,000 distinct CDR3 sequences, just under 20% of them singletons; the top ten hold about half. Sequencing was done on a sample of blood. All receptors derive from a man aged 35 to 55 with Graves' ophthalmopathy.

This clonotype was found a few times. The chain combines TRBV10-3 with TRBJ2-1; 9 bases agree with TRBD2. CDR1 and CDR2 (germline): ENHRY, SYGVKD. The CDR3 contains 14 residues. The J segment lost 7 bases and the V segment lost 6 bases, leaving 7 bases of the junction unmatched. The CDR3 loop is CAISGSSGDNEQFF. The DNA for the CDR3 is TGTGCCATCAGCGGGTCTAGCGGGGATAATGAGCAGTTCTTC.

The CDR3 DNA follows: TGTGCCAGCAGAGACCCAGGCAATCAGCCCCAGCATTTT. Translation: CASRDPGNQPQHF. This rearrangement joins TRBV6-2 or TRBV6-3 to TRBJ1-5; D gene unclear. Germline CDR1 MNHEY, CDR2 SVGEGT. This CDR3 region has 13 residues. With 6 bases removed from V and 2 bases from J, the gap between germline ends came to 8 bases.

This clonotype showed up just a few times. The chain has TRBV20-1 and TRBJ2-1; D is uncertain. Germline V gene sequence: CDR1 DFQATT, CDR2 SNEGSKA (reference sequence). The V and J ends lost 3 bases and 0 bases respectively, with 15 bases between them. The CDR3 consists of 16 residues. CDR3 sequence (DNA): TGCAGTGCTAGTTCCCTCCTAGGCGTCTCCTACAATGAGCAGTTCTTC. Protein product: CSASSLLGVSYNEQFF.

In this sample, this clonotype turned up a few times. The CDR3, as DNA: TGTGCCATCAGTGGGGCTAGCGGGCAAGAGACCCAGTACTTC. Encoded protein: CAISGASGQETQYF. The chain couples TRBV10-3 to TRBJ2-5, with 8 positions matching TRBD2. J was trimmed by 2 bases and V by 4 bases; bases with no gene match: 3. The CDR3 length is 14 residues. Germline V gene sequence: CDR1 ENHRY, CDR2 SYGVKD.

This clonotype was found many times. CDR3 in DNA: TGTGCCAGCAGTTTGGTGGAGAATAGCAATCAGCCCCAGCATTTT. It encodes CASSLVENSNQPQHF. The chain carries TRBV28 and TRBJ1-5; no clear D. The V gene lost 3 bases and the J gene lost 0 bases, with 9 bases spanning the gap. Per germline, CDR1 MDHEN and CDR2 SYDVKM. CDR3 length equals 15 residues.

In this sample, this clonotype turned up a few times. CDR3 in DNA: TGTGCCAGCTCACAATTGGGACAGGGAAACAATGAGCAGTTCTTC. Its protein is CASSQLGQGNNEQFF. This chain uses TRBV18 with TRBJ2-1, with 9 bases matching TRBD1. The CDR3 totals 15 residues. From germline, CDR1 is KGHSH and CDR2 LQKENI. With 4 bases clipped from V and 5 bases from J, the junction kept 6 bases outside the gene matches.

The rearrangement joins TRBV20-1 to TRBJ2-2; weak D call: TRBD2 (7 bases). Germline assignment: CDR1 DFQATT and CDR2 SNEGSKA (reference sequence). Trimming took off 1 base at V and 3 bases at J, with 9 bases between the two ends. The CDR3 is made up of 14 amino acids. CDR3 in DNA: TGCAGTGCTAGAGCCGGGGGGCACACCGGGGAGCTGTTTTTT. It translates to CSARAGGHTGELFF.

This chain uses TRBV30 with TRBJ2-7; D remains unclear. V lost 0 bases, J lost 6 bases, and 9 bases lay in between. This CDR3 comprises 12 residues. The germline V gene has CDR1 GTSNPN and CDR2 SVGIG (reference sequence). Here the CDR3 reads CAWSVRAGEQYF. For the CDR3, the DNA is TGTGCCTGGAGTGTACGAGCCGGCGAGCAGTACTTC.

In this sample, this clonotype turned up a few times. CDR3 bases: TGTGCCAGCAGTTACTCGACTCGGCTTCAAGAGACCCAGTACTTC. It specifies CASSYSTRLQETQYF. The chain is built from TRBV6-5 and TRBJ2-5, with D unresolved. This CDR3 is 15 amino acids long. Trimming took 0 bases from V and 2 from J, leaving 10 bases between them. CDR1 is MNHEY, CDR2 SVGAGI, per germline.

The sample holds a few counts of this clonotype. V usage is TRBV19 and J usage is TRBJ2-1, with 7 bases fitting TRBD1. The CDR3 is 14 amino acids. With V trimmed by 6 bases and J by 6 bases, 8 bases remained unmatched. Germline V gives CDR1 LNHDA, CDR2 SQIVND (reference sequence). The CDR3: CASSRDSFVNEQFF. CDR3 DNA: TGTGCCAGTAGCCGGGACAGCTTCGTCAATGAGCAGTTCTTC.

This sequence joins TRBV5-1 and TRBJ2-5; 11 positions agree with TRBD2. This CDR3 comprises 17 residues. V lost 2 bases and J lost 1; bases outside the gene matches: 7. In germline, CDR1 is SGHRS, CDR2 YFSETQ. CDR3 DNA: TGCGCCAGCAGCTTAGCTACTAGCGGGGGCTCCCAAGAGACCCAGTACTTC. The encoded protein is CASSLATSGGSQETQYF.

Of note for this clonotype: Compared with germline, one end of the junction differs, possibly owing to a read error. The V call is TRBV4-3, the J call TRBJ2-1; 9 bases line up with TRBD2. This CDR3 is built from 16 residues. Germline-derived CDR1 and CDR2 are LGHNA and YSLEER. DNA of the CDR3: TGCGCCGGCAGCCAAGAAGGGCGGGGGGGCCTCAATGAGCAGTTCTTC. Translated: CAGSQEGRGGLNEQFF.

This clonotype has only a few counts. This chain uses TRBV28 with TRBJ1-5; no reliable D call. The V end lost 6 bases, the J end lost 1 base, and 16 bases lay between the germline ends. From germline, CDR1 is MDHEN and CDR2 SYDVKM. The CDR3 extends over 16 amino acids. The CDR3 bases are TGTGCCAGCAGCTACCCAAGGATCCTGAGCAATCAGCCCCAGCATTTT. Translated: CASSYPRILSNQPQHF.

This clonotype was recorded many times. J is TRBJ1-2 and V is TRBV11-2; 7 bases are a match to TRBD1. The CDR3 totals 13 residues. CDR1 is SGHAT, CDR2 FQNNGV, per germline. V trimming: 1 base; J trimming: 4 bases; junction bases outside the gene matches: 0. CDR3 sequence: CASSLGDSYGYTF. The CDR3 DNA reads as TGTGCCAGCAGCTTAGGGGACAGCTATGGCTACACCTTC.

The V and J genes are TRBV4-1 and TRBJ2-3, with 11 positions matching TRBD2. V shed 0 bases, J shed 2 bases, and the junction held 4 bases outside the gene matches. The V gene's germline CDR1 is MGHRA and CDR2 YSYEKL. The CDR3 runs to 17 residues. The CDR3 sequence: CASSQELTSGITDTQYF. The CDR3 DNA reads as TGCGCCAGCAGCCAAGAGTTGACTAGCGGGATCACAGATACGCAGTATTTT.

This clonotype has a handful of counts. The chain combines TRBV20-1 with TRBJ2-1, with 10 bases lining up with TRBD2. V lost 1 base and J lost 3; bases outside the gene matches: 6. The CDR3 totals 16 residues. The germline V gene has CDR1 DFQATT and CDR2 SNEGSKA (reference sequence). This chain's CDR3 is CSARVDGLAVYNEQFF. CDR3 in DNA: TGCAGTGCTAGAGTAGACGGACTAGCGGTCTACAATGAGCAGTTCTTC.

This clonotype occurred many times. CDR3 region: CASSQTGSKADTQYF. CDR3 coding DNA: TGTGCCAGCAGCCAAACAGGGTCTAAAGCAGATACGCAGTATTTT. V usage is TRBV3-1 and J usage is TRBJ2-3; D might be TRBD1 (6 bases). CDR1 is LGHDT, CDR2 YNNKEL, per germline (reference sequence). This CDR3 contains 15 residues. The ends were cut back, 2 bases at V and 4 bases at J, with 13 bases in the middle.

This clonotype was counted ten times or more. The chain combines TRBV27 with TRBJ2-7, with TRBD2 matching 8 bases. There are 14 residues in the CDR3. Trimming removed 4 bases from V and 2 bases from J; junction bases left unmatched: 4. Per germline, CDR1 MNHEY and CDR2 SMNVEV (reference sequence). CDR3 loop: CASSSRGGPYEQYF. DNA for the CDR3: TGTGCCAGCAGTTCCCGGGGGGGGCCCTACGAGCAGTACTTC.

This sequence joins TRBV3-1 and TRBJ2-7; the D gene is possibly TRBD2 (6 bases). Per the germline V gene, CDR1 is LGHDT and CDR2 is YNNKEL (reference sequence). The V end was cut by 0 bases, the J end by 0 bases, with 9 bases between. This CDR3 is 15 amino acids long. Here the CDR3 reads CASSQELASSYEQYF. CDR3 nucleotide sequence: TGTGCCAGCAGCCAAGAACTAGCAAGCTCCTACGAGCAGTACTTC.

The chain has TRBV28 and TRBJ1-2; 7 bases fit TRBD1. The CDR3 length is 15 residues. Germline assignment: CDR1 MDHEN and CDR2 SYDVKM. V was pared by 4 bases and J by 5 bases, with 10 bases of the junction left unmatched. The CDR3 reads CASSSAAGGKYGYTF. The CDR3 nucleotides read TGTGCCAGCAGTTCCGCGGCAGGGGGTAAGTATGGCTACACCTTC.

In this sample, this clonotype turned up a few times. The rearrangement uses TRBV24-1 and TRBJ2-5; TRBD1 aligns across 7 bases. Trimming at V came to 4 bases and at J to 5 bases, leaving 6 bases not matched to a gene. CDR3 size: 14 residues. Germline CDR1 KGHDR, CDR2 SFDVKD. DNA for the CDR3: TGTGCCACCAGTGACGGACAGGTGGGGGAGACCCAGTACTTC. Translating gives CATSDGQVGETQYF.

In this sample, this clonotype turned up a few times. CDR3 in DNA: TGTGCCAGCAGCACTCAGACAGGGGGGGCTGAAGCTTTCTTT. Amino acids: CASSTQTGGAEAFF. The chain recombines TRBV7-9 with TRBJ1-1, with 9 bases aligning to TRBD1. V lost 5 bases to trimming and J lost 6 bases; unmatched junction nucleotides: 7. Germline CDR1 is SEHNR and CDR2 is FQNEAQ (reference sequence). The CDR3 sequence is 14 residues long.

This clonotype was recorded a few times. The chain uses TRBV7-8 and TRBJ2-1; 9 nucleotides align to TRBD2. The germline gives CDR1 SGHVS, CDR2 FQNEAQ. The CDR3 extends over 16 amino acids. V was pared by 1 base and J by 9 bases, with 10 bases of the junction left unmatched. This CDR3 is CASSLVLGLAMGEQFF. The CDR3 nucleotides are TGTGCCAGCAGCTTAGTTTTGGGACTAGCCATGGGTGAGCAGTTCTTC.

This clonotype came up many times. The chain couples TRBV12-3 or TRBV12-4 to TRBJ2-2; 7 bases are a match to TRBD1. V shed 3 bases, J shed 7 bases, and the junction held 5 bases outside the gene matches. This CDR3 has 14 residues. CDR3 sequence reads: CASSFRGKDGELFF. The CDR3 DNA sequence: TGTGCCAGCAGTTTCAGGGGGAAGGACGGGGAGCTGTTTTTT.

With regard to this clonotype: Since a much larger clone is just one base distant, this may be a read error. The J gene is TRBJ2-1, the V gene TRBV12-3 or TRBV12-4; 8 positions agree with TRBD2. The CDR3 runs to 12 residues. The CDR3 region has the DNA TGTGCCAGCAGTTTTGCGGGGGGTGAGCAGCTCTTC. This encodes CASSFAGGEQLF.

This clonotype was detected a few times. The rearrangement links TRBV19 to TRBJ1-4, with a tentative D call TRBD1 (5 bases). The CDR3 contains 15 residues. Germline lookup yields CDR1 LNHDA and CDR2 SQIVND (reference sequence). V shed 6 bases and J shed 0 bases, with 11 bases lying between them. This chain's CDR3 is CASSGDQPTNEKLFF. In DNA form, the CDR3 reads TGTGCCAGTAGCGGGGACCAGCCAACTAATGAAAAACTGTTTTTT.

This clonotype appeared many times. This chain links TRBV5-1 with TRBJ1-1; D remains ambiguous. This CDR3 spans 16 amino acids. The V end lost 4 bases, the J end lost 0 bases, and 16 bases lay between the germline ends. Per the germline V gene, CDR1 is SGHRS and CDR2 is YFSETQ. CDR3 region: CASSPQTVDMNTEAFF. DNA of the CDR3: TGCGCCAGCAGCCCCCAAACAGTAGATATGAACACTGAAGCTTTCTTT.